This T cell receptor (beta chain) originates from a study of cytomegalovirus exposure and HLA in healthy donors. Study-level background: A data release that came early held about 89 million unique TCRs from HLA-typed donors. Study observations and caveats: What TCR beta sequences reportedly achieved was accurate prediction of HLA-A and HLA-B alleles in most subjects. The classifier reportedly diagnosed cytomegalovirus status with high sensitivity and specificity.

All the people who gave samples were healthy bone marrow donors. A word on this clone: The antigen is undetermined.

Looked up from germline, CDR1 is MNHEY and CDR2 is SMNVEV (reference sequence). With 6 bases removed from V and 1 base from J, the gap between germline ends came to 12 bases. The CDR3 is made up of 14 amino acids. Primers for the PCR totalled 60 Vbeta and 13 Jbeta. Sequencing was performed with immunoSEQ multiplex PCR; in TCRdb, only in-frame clones are kept and a portion is missing. The sample includes fewer than 120,000 clones, around three quarters seen only once; the top ten take around 1.3%. This clonotype originated in a woman aged 25 to 45 in good health and CMV-seronegative. The chain uses TRBV27 and TRBJ1-1; D may be TRBD1 (5 bases). Sequencing was carried out using PBMCs. As DNA, the CDR3 is TGTGCCAGCAGCCCCGGGAGGGGGAACACTGAAGCTTTCTTT. Translation: CASSPGRGNTEAFF.